The clone carrying this T cell receptor (beta chain) has only one observation. The data were obtained in a study of blood T cell repertoires in COVID-19. Study details: Whether acute or convalescent, the COVID-19 samples came from the United States, Italy and Spain. PBMCs, B-cell-depleted T cells, or T cells were the source of the cDNA or gDNA that made up the material.

Authors' methods: The authors estimated nucleated cell counts from reference gene primer amplification. The protocol was immunoSEQ multiplex PCR, while the TCRdb copy is restricted to in-frame clones and leaves out a portion. The V and J calls and clone size are taken from that table; D and trimming were inferred from the DNA. The profile shows approximately 67,000 clones, around 88% of them singletons. What was sequenced was peripheral blood. The source of this sequence is a woman aged 80 or over with acute or convalescent COVID-19.

The CDR3 loop reads CASSFRGIGSPLHF. DNA of the CDR3: TGTGCCAGCAGTTTTAGGGGTATAGGATCACCCCTCCACTTT. This chain links TRBV27 with TRBJ1-6; tentatively, D is TRBD1 (5 bases). V lost 3 bases and J lost 10, with 13 bases in between. The CDR3 sequence is 14 residues long. Germline V gene data show CDR1 as MNHEY and CDR2 as SMNVEV (reference sequence).